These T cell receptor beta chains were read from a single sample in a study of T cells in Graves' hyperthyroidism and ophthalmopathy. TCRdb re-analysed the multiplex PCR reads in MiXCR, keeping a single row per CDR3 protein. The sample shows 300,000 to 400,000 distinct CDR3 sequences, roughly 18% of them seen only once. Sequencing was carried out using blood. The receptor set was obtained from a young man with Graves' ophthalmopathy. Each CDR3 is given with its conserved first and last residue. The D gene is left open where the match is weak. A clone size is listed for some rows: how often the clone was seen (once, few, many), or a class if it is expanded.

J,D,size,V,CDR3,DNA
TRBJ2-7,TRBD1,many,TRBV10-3,CAISRDRGYEQYF,TGTGCCATCAGCCGGGACAGGGGCTACGAGCAGTACTTC
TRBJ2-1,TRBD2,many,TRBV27,CASRIAGGLSYNEQFF,TGTGCCAGCAGAATAGCGGGGGGACTCTCCTACAATGAGCAGTTCTTC
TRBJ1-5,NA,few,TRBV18,CASPGLGKQPQHF,TGTGCCAGCCCGGGTCTAGGGAAACAGCCCCAGCATTTT
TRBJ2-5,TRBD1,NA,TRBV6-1,CASSEGGQGVTQYF,TGTGCCAGCAGTGAGGGGGGACAGGGAGTGACCCAGTACTTC
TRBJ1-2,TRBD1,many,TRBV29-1,CSVVPDRGDYGYTF,TGCAGCGTTGTTCCCGACAGGGGCGACTATGGCTACACCTTC
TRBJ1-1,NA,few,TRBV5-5,CASSPVGYRSQGTEAFF,TGTGCCAGCAGCCCTGTTGGATACAGGTCCCAGGGGACTGAAGCTTTCTTT
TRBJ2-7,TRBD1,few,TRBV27,CASSLYGTGSYEQYF,TGTGCCAGCAGTTTATACGGGACAGGGTCCTACGAGCAGTACTTC
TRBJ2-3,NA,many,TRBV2,CASSEVMGISDTQYF,TGTGCCAGCAGTGAAGTGATGGGGATCTCAGATACGCAGTATTTT
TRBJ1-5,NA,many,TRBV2,CASSGFQGAQHF,TGTGCCAGCAGTGGGTTCCAAGGGGCCCAGCATTTT
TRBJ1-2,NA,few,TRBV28,CASSLSTEWYTF,TGTGCCAGCAGTTTATCTACAGAATGGTACACCTTC
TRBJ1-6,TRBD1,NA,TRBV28,CASSRQGGWNSPLHF,TGTGCCAGCAGCCGCCAGGGGGGGTGGAATTCACCCCTCCACTTT
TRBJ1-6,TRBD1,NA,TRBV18,CASSGTGDSPLHF,TGTGCCAGCTCAGGGACAGGAGATTCACCCCTCCACTTT
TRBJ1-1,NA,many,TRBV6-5,CASSYAGPGTEAFF,TGTGCCAGCAGTTACGCAGGGCCCGGCACTGAAGCTTTCTTT
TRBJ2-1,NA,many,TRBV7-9,CASSFSSGYYNEQFF,TGTGCCAGCAGCTTCTCGAGCGGGTACTACAATGAGCAGTTCTTC
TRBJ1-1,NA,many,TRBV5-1,CASRTAGTLNTEAFF,TGCGCCAGCCGGACCGCCGGGACATTGAACACTGAAGCTTTCTTT
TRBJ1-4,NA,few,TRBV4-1,CASSQDRLTPPDEKLFF,TGCGCCAGCAGCCAAGATAGATTGACCCCCCCGGATGAAAAACTGTTTTTT
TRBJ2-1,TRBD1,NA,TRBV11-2,CASSYRVMTGGTEQFF,TGTGCCAGCAGCTACCGGGTGATGACAGGGGGCACTGAGCAGTTCTTC
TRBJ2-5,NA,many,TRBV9,CASSGAGGETQYF,TGTGCCAGCAGCGGAGCTGGGGGGGAGACCCAGTACTTC
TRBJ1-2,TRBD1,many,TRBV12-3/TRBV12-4,CASSHLDREGGYTF,TGTGCCAGCAGCCACCTCGACAGGGAAGGTGGCTACACCTTC
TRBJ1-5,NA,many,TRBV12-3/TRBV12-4,CASSFGVDRGSNQPQHF,TGTGCCAGCAGTTTTGGTGTTGACAGAGGCTCCAATCAGCCCCAGCATTTT
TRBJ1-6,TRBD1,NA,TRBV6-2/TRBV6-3,CASSYSDRDYNSPLHF,TGTGCCAGCAGTTACTCAGACAGGGACTATAATTCACCCCTCCACTTT
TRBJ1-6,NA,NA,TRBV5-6,CASSLGSEDLNSPLHF,TGTGCCAGCAGTCTCGGGAGTGAGGACCTAAATTCACCCCTCCACTTT
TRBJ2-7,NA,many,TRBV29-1,CSGTFLGEQYF,TGCAGCGGGACCTTTTTGGGGGAGCAGTACTTC
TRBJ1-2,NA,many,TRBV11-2,CASRFRGSYGYTF,TGTGCCAGCAGGTTCCGGGGGAGCTATGGCTACACCTTC
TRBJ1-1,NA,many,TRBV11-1,CASSLALGGEAFF,TGTGCCAGCAGCTTAGCGCTCGGGGGTGAAGCTTTCTTT
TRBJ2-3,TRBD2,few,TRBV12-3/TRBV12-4,CASSPAPGLEAQYF,TGTGCCAGCAGTCCGGCCCCGGGACTAGAAGCGCAGTATTTT
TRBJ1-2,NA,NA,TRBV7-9,CASSTSGRNEYGYTF,TGTGCCAGCAGCACTTCCGGACGGAACGAGTATGGCTACACCTTC
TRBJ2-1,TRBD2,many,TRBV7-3,CASSLMASGGVSYNEQFF,TGTGCCAGCAGCTTAATGGCTAGCGGGGGGGTCTCCTACAATGAGCAGTTCTTC
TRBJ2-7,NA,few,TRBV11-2,CASSLGPTGGSSYEQYF,TGTGCCAGCAGCTTAGGCCCGACGGGGGGCTCCTCCTACGAGCAGTACTTC
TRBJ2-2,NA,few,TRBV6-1,CASSEGTLTGELFF,TGTGCCAGCAGTGAAGGGACTCTCACCGGGGAGCTGTTTTTT
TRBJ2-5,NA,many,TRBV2,CASTASQETQYF,TGTGCCAGCACGGCTAGTCAAGAGACCCAGTACTTC
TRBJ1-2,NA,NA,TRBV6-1,CATQQGADYGYTF,TGTGCCACCCAACAAGGGGCGGACTATGGCTACACCTTC
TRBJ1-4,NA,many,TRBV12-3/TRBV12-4,CASTLLSAAANEKLFF,TGTGCCAGCACCCTTCTGTCCGCGGCTGCAAATGAAAAACTGTTTTTT
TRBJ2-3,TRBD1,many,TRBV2,CAIGTVGTDTQYF,TGTGCCATCGGGACAGTAGGGACAGATACGCAGTATTTT
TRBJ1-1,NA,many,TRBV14,CASSQVRRDTEAFF,TGTGCCAGCAGCCAAGTAAGGAGGGACACTGAAGCTTTCTTT
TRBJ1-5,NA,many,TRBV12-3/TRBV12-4,CASSITPTVTQPQHF,TGTGCCAGCAGCATAACCCCGACAGTCACTCAGCCCCAGCATTTT
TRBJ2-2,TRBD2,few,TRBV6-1,CASTGGGNTGELFF,TGTGCCAGCACCGGGGGGGGGAACACCGGGGAGCTGTTTTTT
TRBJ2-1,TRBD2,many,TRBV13,CASSRLAGIDEQFF,TGTGCCAGCAGCCGGCTAGCGGGCATCGATGAGCAGTTCTTC
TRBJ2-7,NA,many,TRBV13,CASSLGGSLDEQYF,TGTGCCAGCAGCTTAGGGGGCAGCCTCGACGAGCAGTACTTC
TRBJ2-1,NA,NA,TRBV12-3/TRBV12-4,CASTKPLGFNEQFF,TGTGCCAGCACCAAACCCCTGGGGTTCAATGAGCAGTTCTTC
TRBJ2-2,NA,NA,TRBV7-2,CASSLSWGTGELFF,TGTGCCAGCAGCTTATCGTGGGGGACCGGGGAGCTGTTTTTT
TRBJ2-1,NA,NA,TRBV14,CASSQGNEQFF,TGTGCCAGCAGCCAAGGGAACGAGCAGTTCTTC
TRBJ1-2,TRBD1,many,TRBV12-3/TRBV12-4,CASSSPTGISYTF,TGTGCCAGCAGTTCGCCGACAGGGATTAGCTACACCTTC